Listed here are 9 T cell receptor beta chains from one sample, sequenced in a study of vaccination effects on CD4 cells after COVID-19 (dated by TCRdb to between 2021 and 2024). In the ViraFEST assay, PBMC were stimulated with viral peptide pools, and antigen-specific CD4+ T cell clonotypes were then identified by expansion using TCR sequencing. After more than 9 days of culture, CD4+ T cells were isolated with the EasySep CD4+ T cell isolation kit. Two doses of either the BNT162b2 or the mRNA-1273 mRNA SARS-CoV-2 vaccine were administered to participants. Libraries were prepared through the immunoSEQ multiplex PCR assay. The immuneACCESS repertoire file appears here via TCRdb, limited to in-frame rearrangements. These files lack a portion of the clones; in checked studies, under half of the deficit traces to unresolved V genes, and the cause of the others is not known. This sample comprises 20,000 to 30,000 clones, around 63% of them detected only once. The ten largest account for 8.2% of the sample.

Their antigens remain unidentified. Sequences were derived from CD4+ T cells from PBMCs cultured with SARS-CoV-2 spike peptides, sampled after COVID-19 vaccination. This sample's cell subset or site label indicates: SARS-CoV-2 spike overlapping peptide pool stimulation. These TCRs come from a human donor who received a COVID-19 vaccine.

The chain couples TRBV7-8 to TRBJ2-7; D gene ambiguous. Trimming removed 1 base from V and 2 bases from J, with 9 bases in between. The CDR3 sequence is 14 residues long. Germline loops: CDR1 SGHVS, CDR2 FQNEAQ. CDR3 DNA: TGTGCCAGCAGCTTAGGGCCGACTGCCTACGAGCAGTACTTC. It translates to CASSLGPTAYEQYF. The complete variable domain, with remaining parts taken from reference TRBV7-8 and TRBJ2-7, reads GAGVSQSPRYKVAKRGQDVALRCDPISGHVSLFWYQQALGQGPEFLTYFQNEAQLDKSGLPSDRFFAERPEGSVSTLKIQRTQQEDSAVYLCASSLGPTAYEQYFGPGTRLTVT.

The V call is TRBV19, the J call TRBJ1-5; possible D gene TRBD1, 5 bases. Trimming removed 7 bases at V and 4 bases at J, with 14 bases between. Germline V lookup: CDR1 LNHDA, CDR2 SQIVND (reference sequence). This CDR3 has 14 amino acids. The CDR3 protein is CASTPGRSNQPQHF. The CDR3 DNA reads TGTGCCAGTACCCCGGGACGGAGTAATCAGCCCCAGCATTTT.

This chain links TRBV5-1 with TRBJ2-6; 8 positions agree with TRBD1. Germline V gene sequence: CDR1 SGHRS, CDR2 YFSETQ. This CDR3 is built from 16 residues. Germline trimming cut 4 bases from V and 3 bases from J; bases unmatched to any gene: 6. The CDR3 reads CASSPWTGYGANVLTF. CDR3 coding DNA: TGCGCCAGCAGCCCATGGACAGGGTATGGGGCCAACGTCCTGACTTTC.

The V call is TRBV10-3, the J call TRBJ1-1; D uncertain. The CDR3 is made up of 15 amino acids. Germline CDR1 ENHRY, CDR2 SYGVKD. V lost 6 bases, J lost 1 base, and 15 bases lay in between. The CDR3 region is CAIRPTREGNTEAFF. The CDR3 nucleotides are TGTGCCATCAGGCCTACCCGGGAGGGGAACACTGAAGCTTTCTTT.

The rearrangement links TRBV30 to TRBJ1-5; D is uncertain. CDR1 is GTSNPN, CDR2 SVGIG, per germline (reference sequence). Trimming took 0 bases from V and 0 from J, leaving 3 bases between them. The CDR3 sequence is 13 residues long. CDR3 residues: CAWSVRSNQPQHF. DNA of the CDR3: TGTGCCTGGAGTGTACGTAGCAATCAGCCCCAGCATTTT. Together with reference TRBV30 and TRBJ1-5, the CDR3 gives the full variable domain: SQTIHQWPATLVQPVGSPLSLECTVEGTSNPNLYWYRQAAGRGLQLLFYSVGIGQISSEVPQNLSASRPQDRQFILSSKKLLLSDSGFYLCAWSVRSNQPQHFGDGTRLSIL.

The rearrangement uses TRBV9 and TRBJ2-2, with no clear D. Germline-derived CDR1 and CDR2 are SGDLS and YYNGEE. The CDR3 is made up of 16 amino acids. With 3 bases removed from V and 5 bases from J, the gap between germline ends came to 17 bases. CDR3 loop: CASSATGLTVTGELFF. The CDR3 region has the DNA TGTGCCAGCAGCGCAACCGGGCTCACGGTAACCGGGGAGCTGTTTTTT.

This sequence joins TRBV24-1 and TRBJ2-3; no reliable D call. This CDR3 spans 13 amino acids. Deletions cut 6 bases from V and 0 bases from J, with 6 bases between. The germline V gene encodes CDR1 KGHDR and CDR2 SFDVKD. In DNA, the CDR3 is TGTGCCACCAGTCAGGATAGCACAGATACGCAGTATTTT. This encodes CATSQDSTDTQYF.

The chain couples TRBV10-3 to TRBJ2-2, with D tentatively TRBD2 (6 bases). Trimming shortened V by 0 bases and J by 3 bases, and 11 bases separated the two germline ends. CDR1 and CDR2 from the germline V gene are ENHRY and SYGVKD. This CDR3 comprises 16 residues. CDR3 DNA sequence: TGTGCCATCAGTGAGTCAGGCAGGGAGGACACCGGGGAGCTGTTTTTT. This translates into CAISESGREDTGELFF.

The rearrangement links TRBV9 to TRBJ2-1, with D possibly TRBD1 on 5 matching bases. V was trimmed by 2 bases and J by 2 bases, leaving 17 bases between them. Germline V gives CDR1 SGDLS, CDR2 YYNGEE. The length of the CDR3 is 17 residues. CDR3 sequence reads: CASSVHYRAGPYNEQFF. CDR3 in DNA: TGTGCCAGCAGCGTGCACTATCGGGCAGGGCCCTACAATGAGCAGTTCTTC.